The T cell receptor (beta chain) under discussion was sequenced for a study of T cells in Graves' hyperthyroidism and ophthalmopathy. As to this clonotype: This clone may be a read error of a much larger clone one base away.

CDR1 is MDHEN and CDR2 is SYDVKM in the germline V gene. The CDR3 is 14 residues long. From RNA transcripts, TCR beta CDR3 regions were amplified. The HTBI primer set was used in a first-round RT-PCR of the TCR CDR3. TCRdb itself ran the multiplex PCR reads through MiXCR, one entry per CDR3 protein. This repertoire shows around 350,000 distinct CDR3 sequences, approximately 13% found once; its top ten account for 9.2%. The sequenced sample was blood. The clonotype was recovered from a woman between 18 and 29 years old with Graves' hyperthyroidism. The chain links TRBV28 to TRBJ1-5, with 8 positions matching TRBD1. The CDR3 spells CASSATGVNQAQHF. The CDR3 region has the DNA TGTGCCAGCAGTGCGACAGGGGTTAATCAGGCCCAGCATTTT.